The clone carrying this TCR beta chain was detected a few times. What it binds is unknown. Germline V lookup: CDR1 LNHNV, CDR2 YYDKDF (reference sequence). The V end was cut by 0 bases, the J end by 3 bases, with 9 bases between. The length of the CDR3 is 15 residues. This entry is derived from a study of cytomegalovirus exposure and HLA in healthy donors. A multiplex PCR was run with 60 Vbeta primers and 13 Jbeta primers. In the original workflow: Later, tens of millions of unique TCR beta chains were counted in an analysis, and some 9.9 million of them were shared. The method was immunoSEQ multiplex PCR; TCRdb's version includes in-frame clones alone and lacks a portion of them. The V and J calls and clone size are taken from that table; D and trimming were inferred from the DNA. Among 100,000 or so clones, more than 65% were seen once, and the ten largest hold about 4.4%. Regarding the study as a whole: A later analysis reportedly found that, within productive TCRs, an Asian-associated ancestry cluster had fewer N-insertions than the mean observed across the roughly 730 donors.

The V and J genes are TRBV15 and TRBJ1-5; possible D gene TRBD1, 5 bases. The source material was PBMCs. This TCR came from a woman younger than 30 in good health and CMV-seropositive. CDR3 bases: TGTGCCACCAGCAGAGATTGGGGCTCCAATCAGCCCCAGCATTTT. It specifies CATSRDWGSNQPQHF.